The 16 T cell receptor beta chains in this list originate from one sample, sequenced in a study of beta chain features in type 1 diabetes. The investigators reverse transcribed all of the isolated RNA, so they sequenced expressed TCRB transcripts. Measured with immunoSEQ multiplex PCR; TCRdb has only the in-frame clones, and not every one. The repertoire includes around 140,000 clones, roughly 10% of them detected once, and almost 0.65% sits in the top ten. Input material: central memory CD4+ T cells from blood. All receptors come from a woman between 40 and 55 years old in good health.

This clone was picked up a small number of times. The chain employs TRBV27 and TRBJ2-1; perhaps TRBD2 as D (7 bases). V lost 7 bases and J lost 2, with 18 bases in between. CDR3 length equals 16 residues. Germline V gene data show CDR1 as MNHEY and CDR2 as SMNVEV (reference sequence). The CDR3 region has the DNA TGTGCCAGCACTCTAATAAGGGGGGGGACCTACAATGAGCAGTTCTTC. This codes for CASTLIRGGTYNEQFF.

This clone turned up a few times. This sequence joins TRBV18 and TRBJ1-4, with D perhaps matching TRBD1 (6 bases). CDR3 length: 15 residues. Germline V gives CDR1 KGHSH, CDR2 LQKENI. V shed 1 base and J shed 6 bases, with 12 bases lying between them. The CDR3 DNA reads TGTGCCAGCTCACCACGTAGGGGGGGCGATGAAAAACTGTTTTTT. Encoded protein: CASSPRRGGDEKLFF.

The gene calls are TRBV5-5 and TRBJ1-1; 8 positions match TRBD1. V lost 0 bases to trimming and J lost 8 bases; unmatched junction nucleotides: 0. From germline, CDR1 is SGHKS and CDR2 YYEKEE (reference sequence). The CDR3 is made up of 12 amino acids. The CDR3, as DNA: TGTGCCAGCAGCTTGGGGGACAGGGAAGCTTTCTTT. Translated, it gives CASSLGDREAFF.

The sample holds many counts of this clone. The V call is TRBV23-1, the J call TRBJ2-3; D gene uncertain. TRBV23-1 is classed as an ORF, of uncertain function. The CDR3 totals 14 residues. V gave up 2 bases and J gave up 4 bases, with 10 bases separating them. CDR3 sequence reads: CASSQRTYPDTQYF. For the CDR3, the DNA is TGCGCCAGCAGTCAACGAACATACCCAGATACGCAGTATTTT.

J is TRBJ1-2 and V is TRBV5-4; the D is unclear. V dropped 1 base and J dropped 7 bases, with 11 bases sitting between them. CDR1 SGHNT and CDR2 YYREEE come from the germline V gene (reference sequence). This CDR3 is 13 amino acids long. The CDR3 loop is CASSLLRDSGYTF. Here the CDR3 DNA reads TGTGCCAGCAGCTTGCTCCGGGATTCTGGCTACACCTTC. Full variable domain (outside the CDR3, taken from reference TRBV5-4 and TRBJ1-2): ETGVTQSPTHLIKTRGQQVTLRCSSQSGHNTVSWYQQALGQGPQFIFQYYREEENGRGNFPPRFSGLQFPNYSSELNVNALELDDSALYLCASSLLRDSGYTFGSGTRLTVV.

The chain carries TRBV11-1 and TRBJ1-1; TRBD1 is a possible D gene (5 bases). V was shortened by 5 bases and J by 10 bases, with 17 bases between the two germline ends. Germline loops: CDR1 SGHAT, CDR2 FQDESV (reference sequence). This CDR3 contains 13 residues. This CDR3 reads CASSPGRGTSAFF. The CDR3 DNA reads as TGTGCCAGCAGCCCCGGGAGAGGGACTTCAGCTTTCTTT.

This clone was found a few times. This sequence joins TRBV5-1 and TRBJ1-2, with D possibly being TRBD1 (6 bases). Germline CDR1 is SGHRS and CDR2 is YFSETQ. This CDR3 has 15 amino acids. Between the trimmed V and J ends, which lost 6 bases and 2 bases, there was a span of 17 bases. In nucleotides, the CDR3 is TGCGCCAGCACCCCCGAGGGGGGGTTCAACTATGGCTACACCTTC. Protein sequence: CASTPEGGFNYGYTF.

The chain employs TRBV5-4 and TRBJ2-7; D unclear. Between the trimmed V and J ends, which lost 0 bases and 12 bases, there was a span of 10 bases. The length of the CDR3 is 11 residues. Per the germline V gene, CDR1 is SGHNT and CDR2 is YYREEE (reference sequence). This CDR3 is CASSLDTTPYF. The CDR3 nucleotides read TGTGCCAGCAGCTTGGACACCACCCCGTACTTC.

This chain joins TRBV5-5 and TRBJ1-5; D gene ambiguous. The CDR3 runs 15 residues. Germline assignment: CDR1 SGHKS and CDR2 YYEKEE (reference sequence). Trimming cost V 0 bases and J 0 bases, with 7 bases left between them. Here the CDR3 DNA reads TGTGCCAGCAGCTTGGACGGTTATAGCAATCAGCCCCAGCATTTT. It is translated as CASSLDGYSNQPQHF.

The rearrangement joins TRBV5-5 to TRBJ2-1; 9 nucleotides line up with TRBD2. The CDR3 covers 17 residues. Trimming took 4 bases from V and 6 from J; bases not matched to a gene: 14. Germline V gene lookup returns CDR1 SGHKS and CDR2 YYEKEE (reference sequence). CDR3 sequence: CASSGGPLAGGFNEQFF. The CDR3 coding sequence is TGTGCCAGCAGCGGGGGGCCTTTGGCGGGGGGGTTCAATGAGCAGTTCTTC.

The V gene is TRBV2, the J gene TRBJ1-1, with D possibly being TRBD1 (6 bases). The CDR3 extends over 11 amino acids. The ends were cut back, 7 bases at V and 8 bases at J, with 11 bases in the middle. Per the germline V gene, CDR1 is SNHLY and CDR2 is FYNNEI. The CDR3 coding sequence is TGTGCCAGCATGCGACAGGCAGAAGCTTTCTTT. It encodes CASMRQAEAFF.

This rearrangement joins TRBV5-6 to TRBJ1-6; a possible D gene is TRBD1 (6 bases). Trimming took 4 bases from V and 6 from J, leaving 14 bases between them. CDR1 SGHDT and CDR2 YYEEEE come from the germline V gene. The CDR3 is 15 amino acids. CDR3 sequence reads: CASSPVDSPNSPLHF. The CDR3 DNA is TGTGCCAGCAGCCCCGTGGACAGTCCTAATTCACCCCTCCACTTT.

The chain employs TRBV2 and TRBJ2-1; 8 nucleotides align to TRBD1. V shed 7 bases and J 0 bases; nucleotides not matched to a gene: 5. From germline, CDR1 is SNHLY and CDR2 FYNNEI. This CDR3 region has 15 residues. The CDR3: CASKQGESSYNEQFF. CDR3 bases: TGTGCCAGCAAACAGGGGGAAAGCTCCTACAATGAGCAGTTCTTC.

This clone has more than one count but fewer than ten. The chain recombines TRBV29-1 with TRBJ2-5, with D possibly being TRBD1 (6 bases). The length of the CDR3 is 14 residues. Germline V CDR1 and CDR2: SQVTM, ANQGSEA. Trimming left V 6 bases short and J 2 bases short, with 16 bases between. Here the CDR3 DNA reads TGCAGCGTGTGGGGACAACTAAGTCAAGAGACCCAGTACTTC. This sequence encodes CSVWGQLSQETQYF.

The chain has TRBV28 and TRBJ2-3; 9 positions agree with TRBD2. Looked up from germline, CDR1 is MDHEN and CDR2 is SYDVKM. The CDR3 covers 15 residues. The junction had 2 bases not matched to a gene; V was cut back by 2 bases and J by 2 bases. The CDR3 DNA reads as TGTGCCAGCAGTTTACTAGCGGGGCCCACAGATACGCAGTATTTT. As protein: CASSLLAGPTDTQYF.

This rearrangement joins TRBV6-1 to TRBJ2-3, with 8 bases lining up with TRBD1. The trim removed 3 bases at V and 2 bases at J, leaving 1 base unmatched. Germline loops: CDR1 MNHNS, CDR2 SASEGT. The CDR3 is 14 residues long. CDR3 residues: CASSDRGLTDTQYF. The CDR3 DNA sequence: TGTGCCAGCAGTGACAGGGGGCTCACAGATACGCAGTATTTT.